Listed below are T cell receptor beta chains from one sample, sequenced in a study of blood T cell repertoires in COVID-19. Measured with immunoSEQ multiplex PCR; TCRdb has only the in-frame clones, and not every one. The top ten clones hold roughly 4.3% of a sample with some 150,000 clones, around 80% of them seen once. Material for sequencing was peripheral blood. The receptors stem from a man in his 60s with acute or convalescent COVID-19. Each CDR3 is given with its conserved first and last residue. Fields, in order: CDR3 DNA, CDR3 protein, J gene, D gene, clone size, V gene. D genes are given only for firm matches. Some rows mark clone size as missing; the rest say once, few, many or name a class of expanded clone.

CDR3 DNA: TGTGCCAGCAGGGACTTTTGGGTTAGCAATCAGCCCCAGCATTTT
CDR3 protein: CASRDFWVSNQPQHF
J gene: TRBJ1-5
D gene: -
clone size: -
V gene: TRBV6-6

CDR3 DNA: TGTGCCAGCAGCCCACAACATAACGCAAATTCACCCCTCCACTTT
CDR3 protein: CASSPQHNANSPLHF
J gene: TRBJ1-6
D gene: -
clone size: -
V gene: TRBV4-2

CDR3 DNA: TGTGCCACCAGTGGGGGGGGGACAGGAATTTCACCCCTCCACTTT
CDR3 protein: CATSGGGTGISPLHF
J gene: TRBJ1-6
D gene: TRBD1
clone size: -
V gene: TRBV24-1

CDR3 DNA: TGCAGCGTTGAAGTTCAGGGGCGCGGGACTGAAGCTTTCTTT
CDR3 protein: CSVEVQGRGTEAFF
J gene: TRBJ1-1
D gene: -
clone size: -
V gene: TRBV29-1

CDR3 DNA: TGCGCCAGCAGCCGGGGGACAGATTACAATGAGCAGTTCTTC
CDR3 protein: CASSRGTDYNEQFF
J gene: TRBJ2-1
D gene: -
clone size: -
V gene: TRBV5-1

CDR3 DNA: TGTGCCAGCAGCCTTAGCTACGGGAGACCCCACGAGCAGTACTTC
CDR3 protein: CASSLSYGRPHEQYF
J gene: TRBJ2-7
D gene: -
clone size: -
V gene: TRBV7-9

CDR3 DNA: TGTGCCAGCTCACCTGAGGATGCGGGGGGCCAGCAGTACTTC
CDR3 protein: CASSPEDAGGQQYF
J gene: TRBJ2-7
D gene: TRBD2
clone size: -
V gene: TRBV18

CDR3 DNA: TGTGCCAGCAGCTTACAGAGGACATACCAAGAGACCCAGTACTTC
CDR3 protein: CASSLQRTYQETQYF
J gene: TRBJ2-5
D gene: -
clone size: -
V gene: TRBV11-3

CDR3 DNA: TGTGCCAGCAGCCAGGGGACAGGGCATCAGCCCCAGCATTTT
CDR3 protein: CASSQGTGHQPQHF
J gene: TRBJ1-5
D gene: TRBD1
clone size: few
V gene: TRBV11-2

CDR3 DNA: TGTGCCAGCAGCCTCTCGGTTGATTTATACGAGCAGTACTTC
CDR3 protein: CASSLSVDLYEQYF
J gene: TRBJ2-7
D gene: -
clone size: few
V gene: TRBV7-9

CDR3 DNA: TGTGCCAGCAGCGTAGAGGGGAAAGGAAACACCATATATTTT
CDR3 protein: CASSVEGKGNTIYF
J gene: TRBJ1-3
D gene: -
clone size: -
V gene: TRBV9

CDR3 DNA: TGTGCCACCAGTGATTCGAGGGGGGGGGCGGACGATGGCTACACCTTC
CDR3 protein: CATSDSRGGADDGYTF
J gene: TRBJ1-2
D gene: -
clone size: once
V gene: TRBV24-1

CDR3 DNA: TGTGCCAGCAGCTTTCGTGGAGGACCAAGCTCTGGGGCCAACGTCCTGACTTTC
CDR3 protein: CASSFRGGPSSGANVLTF
J gene: TRBJ2-6
D gene: -
clone size: few
V gene: TRBV11-2

CDR3 DNA: TGCGCCAGCAGCTTGGTAGGGGGCGCTTGGCCCCAGCATTTT
CDR3 protein: CASSLVGGAWPQHF
J gene: TRBJ1-5
D gene: TRBD1
clone size: -
V gene: TRBV5-1

CDR3 DNA: TGTGCCAGTAGTTCGGGGACAGGGGTTCTTGAGCAGTTCTTC
CDR3 protein: CASSSGTGVLEQFF
J gene: TRBJ2-1
D gene: TRBD1
clone size: few
V gene: TRBV19

CDR3 DNA: TGTGCCAGCAGCTTGGGCGGCGGGAGAGCGGGCACCGGGGAGCTGTTTTTT
CDR3 protein: CASSLGGGRAGTGELFF
J gene: TRBJ2-2
D gene: TRBD2
clone size: -
V gene: TRBV5-6

CDR3 DNA: TGTGCCTGGAGTCCTTGGGACAGGGGGATCTACGAGCAGTACTTC
CDR3 protein: CAWSPWDRGIYEQYF
J gene: TRBJ2-7
D gene: TRBD1
clone size: -
V gene: TRBV30

CDR3 DNA: TGTGCCAGCAGTTTGGTCAGTTACAATGAGCAGTTCTTC
CDR3 protein: CASSLVSYNEQFF
J gene: TRBJ2-1
D gene: -
clone size: -
V gene: TRBV12-3/TRBV12-4

CDR3 DNA: TGTGCCAGCAGTTTGGGGACAGGGGGCCACTATGGCTACACCTTC
CDR3 protein: CASSLGTGGHYGYTF
J gene: TRBJ1-2
D gene: TRBD1
clone size: -
V gene: TRBV28

CDR3 DNA: TGTGCCAGCAGTTTAGGTCGACAGGTAGTAGCGGATACGCAGTATTTT
CDR3 protein: CASSLGRQVVADTQYF
J gene: TRBJ2-3
D gene: -
clone size: -
V gene: TRBV27

CDR3 DNA: TGTGCCAGCAGGTCCTCCGGGGGGTACACCGGGGAGCTGTTTTTT
CDR3 protein: CASRSSGGYTGELFF
J gene: TRBJ2-2
D gene: TRBD2
clone size: -
V gene: TRBV11-2

CDR3 DNA: TGTGCCAGCCGGCAGCGGAACTCAGATACGCAGTATTTT
CDR3 protein: CASRQRNSDTQYF
J gene: TRBJ2-3
D gene: -
clone size: once
V gene: TRBV7-3

CDR3 DNA: TGTGCCAGCTCACCACAGCGGGACGAGCAGTACTTC
CDR3 protein: CASSPQRDEQYF
J gene: TRBJ2-7
D gene: -
clone size: -
V gene: TRBV18

CDR3 DNA: TGTGCCAGCAGGGTGGGGGGAGTTAGCTCCTACGAGCAGTACTTC
CDR3 protein: CASRVGGVSSYEQYF
J gene: TRBJ2-7
D gene: -
clone size: -
V gene: TRBV27

CDR3 DNA: TGTGCCAGCAGCCCCTCGGCCCAGGGAAGGGGGAATGGCTACACCTTC
CDR3 protein: CASSPSAQGRGNGYTF
J gene: TRBJ1-2
D gene: -
clone size: -
V gene: TRBV7-3

CDR3 DNA: TGTGCCAGCAGTTCCAGCCTTCTCCTGGGGGCGCAGTTCTTC
CDR3 protein: CASSSSLLLGAQFF
J gene: TRBJ2-1
D gene: -
clone size: -
V gene: TRBV6-2/TRBV6-3

CDR3 DNA: TGTGCCAGCTCACCCCCAGGGGGCTTGGAGACCCAGTACTTC
CDR3 protein: CASSPPGGLETQYF
J gene: TRBJ2-5
D gene: TRBD1
clone size: -
V gene: TRBV18

CDR3 DNA: TGTGCCAGTCGGGGGGTGGATTCACCCCTCCACTTT
CDR3 protein: CASRGVDSPLHF
J gene: TRBJ1-6
D gene: -
clone size: once
V gene: TRBV11-2

CDR3 DNA: TGTGCCAGTAGTACTCAGCCAAGACAGGGCAATCAGCCCCAGCATTTT
CDR3 protein: CASSTQPRQGNQPQHF
J gene: TRBJ1-5
D gene: -
clone size: few
V gene: TRBV19

CDR3 DNA: TGCGCCAGCAGCTTGGAGCTAGCGGGCGCCTACGAGCAGTACTTC
CDR3 protein: CASSLELAGAYEQYF
J gene: TRBJ2-7
D gene: TRBD2
clone size: -
V gene: TRBV5-1

CDR3 DNA: TGTGCCAGCAGTGACGGGACTCGGGGTGAAAAACTGTTTTTT
CDR3 protein: CASSDGTRGEKLFF
J gene: TRBJ1-4
D gene: -
clone size: -
V gene: TRBV2

CDR3 DNA: TGTGCCAGCTCACCACTACAGGGGGCTAACACTGAAGCTTTCTTT
CDR3 protein: CASSPLQGANTEAFF
J gene: TRBJ1-1
D gene: TRBD1
clone size: -
V gene: TRBV18

CDR3 DNA: TGTGCCAGCAGCCAAGTGGGGGGTGATGGCTACACCTTC
CDR3 protein: CASSQVGGDGYTF
J gene: TRBJ1-2
D gene: -
clone size: -
V gene: TRBV3-1/TRBV3-2

CDR3 DNA: TGTGCCAGCAGCTCAAACGGGGGGCATCCTAATGAAAAACTGTTTTTT
CDR3 protein: CASSSNGGHPNEKLFF
J gene: TRBJ1-4
D gene: -
clone size: -
V gene: TRBV7-2

CDR3 DNA: TGTGCCAGCAGCTTCGGACAGGGGTCGCACGAGACCCAGTACTTC
CDR3 protein: CASSFGQGSHETQYF
J gene: TRBJ2-5
D gene: TRBD1
clone size: -
V gene: TRBV5-5

CDR3 DNA: TGTGCCAGCAGCCAACAGGGGAGCGGAAACACCATATATTTT
CDR3 protein: CASSQQGSGNTIYF
J gene: TRBJ1-3
D gene: TRBD1
clone size: once
V gene: TRBV11-2

CDR3 DNA: TGTGCCAGCAGCGTAGACAGGCAAGAGACCCAGTACTTC
CDR3 protein: CASSVDRQETQYF
J gene: TRBJ2-5
D gene: -
clone size: once
V gene: TRBV9

CDR3 DNA: TGTGCCAGCAGCCCATCCGGGACAGGGGGCTTGGGCTACACCTTC
CDR3 protein: CASSPSGTGGLGYTF
J gene: TRBJ1-2
D gene: TRBD1
clone size: -
V gene: TRBV7-9

CDR3 DNA: TGTGCCAGCAGCGTAGCGGGGGGGCTAGCGGGATCCGAGCAGTACTTC
CDR3 protein: CASSVAGGLAGSEQYF
J gene: TRBJ2-7
D gene: TRBD2
clone size: once
V gene: TRBV9

CDR3 DNA: TGTGCCGTCATGGGGGGCTATGGCTACACCTTC
CDR3 protein: CAVMGGYGYTF
J gene: TRBJ1-2
D gene: -
clone size: -
V gene: TRBV5-6

CDR3 DNA: TGTGCCAGCAGGGAGGGGCAGGCCAGGAAGACCCAGTACTTC
CDR3 protein: CASREGQARKTQYF
J gene: TRBJ2-5
D gene: -
clone size: -
V gene: TRBV28

CDR3 DNA: TGTGCCAGCATCAGCGAAGAGACCCAGTACTTC
CDR3 protein: CASISEETQYF
J gene: TRBJ2-5
D gene: -
clone size: -
V gene: TRBV11-2

CDR3 DNA: TGTGCCAGCTCCACGGAGGGCATGAACACTGAAGCTTTCTTT
CDR3 protein: CASSTEGMNTEAFF
J gene: TRBJ1-1
D gene: -
clone size: -
V gene: TRBV18

CDR3 DNA: TGTGCCACCAGCCGACCGGGTAACAACGAGCAGTACTTC
CDR3 protein: CATSRPGNNEQYF
J gene: TRBJ2-7
D gene: -
clone size: once
V gene: TRBV15

CDR3 DNA: TGCGCCAGCAGCCCCAGACTAGCGGAGAGCAAGATAAACATTCAGTACTTC
CDR3 protein: CASSPRLAESKINIQYF
J gene: TRBJ2-4
D gene: TRBD2
clone size: once
V gene: TRBV4-1

CDR3 DNA: TGTGCCAGCAGCTTATCCCGTTTTGGGGAGGGCGACAAAAACATTCAGTACTTC
CDR3 protein: CASSLSRFGEGDKNIQYF
J gene: TRBJ2-4
D gene: TRBD2
clone size: -
V gene: TRBV7-3

CDR3 DNA: TGCAGTGCTACTACTAGCGCTGAGCAGTACTTC
CDR3 protein: CSATTSAEQYF
J gene: TRBJ2-7
D gene: TRBD2
clone size: few
V gene: TRBV20-1

CDR3 DNA: TGTGCCAGCAACCCAACCCCGGGACAGGGTGTCTCTGGCTACACCTTC
CDR3 protein: CASNPTPGQGVSGYTF
J gene: TRBJ1-2
D gene: TRBD1
clone size: -
V gene: TRBV28

CDR3 DNA: TGTGCCTGGACTCTTACGGGGGGGGCTGCAACTGAAGCTTTCTTT
CDR3 protein: CAWTLTGGAATEAFF
J gene: TRBJ1-1
D gene: -
clone size: many
V gene: TRBV30

CDR3 DNA: TGTGCCAGCAGTTTACTTCGGACAGGGGGCGAGGAAGAGACCCAGTACTTC
CDR3 protein: CASSLLRTGGEEETQYF
J gene: TRBJ2-5
D gene: TRBD1
clone size: -
V gene: TRBV27

CDR3 DNA: TGTGCCAGCAGTGAAATCGGCGGGACTGCGAGCTCCTACGAGCAGTACTTC
CDR3 protein: CASSEIGGTASSYEQYF
J gene: TRBJ2-7
D gene: -
clone size: -
V gene: TRBV2